Reported below is one T cell receptor (beta chain). The antigen remains unidentified. This entry belongs to a study of vaccination effects on CD4 cells after COVID-19. This CDR3 has 14 residues. Trimming stripped 5 bases from V and 6 bases from J, with 14 bases between. Per germline, CDR1 MNHEY and CDR2 SVGAGI. Peptide-pool stimulation followed by sequencing identified expanded antigen-specific CD4+ clonotypes in the ViraFEST assay. The culture ran for about 11 days, and then CD4+ T cells were isolated. The vaccine recipients had no prior SARS-CoV-2 infection, with negative nucleocapsid antibodies. Sequencing used immunoSEQ multiplex PCR; TCRdb keeps in-frame clones, though not all of them. This table has 55,000 to 70,000 clones, roughly 81% appearing once.

The sequences come from CD4+ T cells from PBMCs cultured with HCoV-229E spike peptides, collected before COVID-19 vaccination. The TCR was taken from a human donor who received a COVID-19 vaccine. The rearrangement links TRBV6-5 to TRBJ2-1; D may correspond to TRBD1 or TRBD2 (5 bases each). CDR3 protein: CASSPNPRGNEQFF. The DNA of the CDR3 is TGTGCCAGCAGTCCCAATCCGAGGGGCAATGAGCAGTTCTTC.